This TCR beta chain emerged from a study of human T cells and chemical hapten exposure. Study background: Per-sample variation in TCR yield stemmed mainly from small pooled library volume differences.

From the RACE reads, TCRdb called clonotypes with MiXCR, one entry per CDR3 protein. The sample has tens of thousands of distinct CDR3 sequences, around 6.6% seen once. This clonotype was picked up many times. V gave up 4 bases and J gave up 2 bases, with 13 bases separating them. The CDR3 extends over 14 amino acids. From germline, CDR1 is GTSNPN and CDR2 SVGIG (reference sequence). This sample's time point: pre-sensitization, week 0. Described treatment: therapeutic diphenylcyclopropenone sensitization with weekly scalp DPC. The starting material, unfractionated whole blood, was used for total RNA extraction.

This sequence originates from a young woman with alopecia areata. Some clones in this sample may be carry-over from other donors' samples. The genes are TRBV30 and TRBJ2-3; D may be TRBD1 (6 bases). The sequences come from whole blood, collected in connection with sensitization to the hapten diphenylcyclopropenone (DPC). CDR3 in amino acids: CAWKADRFTDTQYF. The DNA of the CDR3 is TGTGCCTGGAAGGCGGACAGATTCACAGATACGCAGTATTTT.